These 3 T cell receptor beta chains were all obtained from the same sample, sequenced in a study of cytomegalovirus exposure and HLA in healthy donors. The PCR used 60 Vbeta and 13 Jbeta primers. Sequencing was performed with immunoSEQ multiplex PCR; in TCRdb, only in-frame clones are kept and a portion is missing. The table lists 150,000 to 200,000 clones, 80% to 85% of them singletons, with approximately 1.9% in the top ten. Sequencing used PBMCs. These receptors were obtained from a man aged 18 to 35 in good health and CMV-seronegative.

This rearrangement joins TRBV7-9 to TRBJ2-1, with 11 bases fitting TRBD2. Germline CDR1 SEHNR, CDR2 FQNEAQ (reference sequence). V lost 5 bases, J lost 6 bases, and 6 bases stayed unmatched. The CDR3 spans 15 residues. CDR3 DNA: TGTGCCAGCAGCGCCACTAGCGGGGGCCTCAATGAGCAGTTCTTC. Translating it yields CASSATSGGLNEQFF.

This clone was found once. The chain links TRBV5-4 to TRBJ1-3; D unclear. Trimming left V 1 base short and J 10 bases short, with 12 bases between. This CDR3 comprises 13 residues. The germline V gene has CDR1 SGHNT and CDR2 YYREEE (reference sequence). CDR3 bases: TGTGCCAGCAGCTTGCCAACTCTAGAGACCATATATTTT. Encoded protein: CASSLPTLETIYF. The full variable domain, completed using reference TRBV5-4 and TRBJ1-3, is ETGVTQSPTHLIKTRGQQVTLRCSSQSGHNTVSWYQQALGQGPQFIFQYYREEENGRGNFPPRFSGLQFPNYSSELNVNALELDDSALYLCASSLPTLETIYFGEGSWLTVV.

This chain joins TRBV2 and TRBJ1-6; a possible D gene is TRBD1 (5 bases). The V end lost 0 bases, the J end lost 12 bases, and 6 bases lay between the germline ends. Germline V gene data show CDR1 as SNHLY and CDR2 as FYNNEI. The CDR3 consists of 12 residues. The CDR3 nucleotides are TGTGCCAGCAGTGAAGCAGGGGTACCCCTCCACTTT. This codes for CASSEAGVPLHF.